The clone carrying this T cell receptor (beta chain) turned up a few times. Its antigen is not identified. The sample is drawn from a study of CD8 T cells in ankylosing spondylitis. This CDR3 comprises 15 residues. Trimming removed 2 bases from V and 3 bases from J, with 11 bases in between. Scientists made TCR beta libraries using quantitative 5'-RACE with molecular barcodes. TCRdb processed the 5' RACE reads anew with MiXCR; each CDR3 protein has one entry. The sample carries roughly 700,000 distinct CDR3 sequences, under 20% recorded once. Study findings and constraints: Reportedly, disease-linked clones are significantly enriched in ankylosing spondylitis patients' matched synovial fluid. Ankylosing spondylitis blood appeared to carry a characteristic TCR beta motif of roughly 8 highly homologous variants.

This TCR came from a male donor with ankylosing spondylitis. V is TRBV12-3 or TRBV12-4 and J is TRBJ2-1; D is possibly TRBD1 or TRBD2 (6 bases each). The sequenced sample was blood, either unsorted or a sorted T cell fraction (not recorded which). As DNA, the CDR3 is TGTGCCAGCAGTTTAAGGGGGGAGTTCTACAATGAGCAGTTCTTC. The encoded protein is CASSLRGEFYNEQFF.